Sequencing of this T cell receptor (beta chain) was carried out in a study of T cells in women clearing cervical HPV infection. The CDR3 contains 17 residues. V was clipped by 0 bases and J by 2 bases, with 15 bases between them. Germline CDR1 and CDR2: LNHDA and SQIVND (reference sequence). TCRdb's copy holds only in-frame clones and misses some; the assay was immunoSEQ multiplex PCR. Recorded here are some 46,000 clones; the top ten clones represent 35%. In regard to this clone: With the read ending 3 residues before the CDR3 end, the germline J gene is used to fill in that end.

The chain recombines TRBV19 with TRBJ2-3; D perhaps matches TRBD1 (6 bases). The sequence came from a woman between 18 and 69 years old with a cervical HPV16 infection that either progressed to CIN3+ or cleared (not recorded which). The sequencing sample was made of blood buffy coat. The sequenced part of the CDR3 DNA is TGTGCCAGTAGTATAGATCGTTGCGGACAGAACACAGATACG. As protein: CASSIDRCGQNTDT. The whole CDR3 sequence reads CASSIDRCGQNTDTQYF.